The T cell receptor beta chain under discussion was sequenced for a study of shared clonotypes between healthy human individuals. Study at large: Used for every donor were three CD4 naive, three CD4 memory, two CD8 naive and one CD8 memory plate. The study's findings and limits: Naive CD4 clonotypes overlapped across a handful of donors at approximately 5.3%.

The CDR3 has 11 residues. Germline CDR1 MDHEN, CDR2 SYDVKM. J gave up 15 bases and V 5 bases, and 4 bases lay outside the gene matches. Sequencing was performed with immunoSEQ multiplex PCR; in TCRdb, only in-frame clones are kept and a portion is missing. This table has approximately 2.4 million clones, around 95% appearing once. Points on this clone: Its antigen is unidentified.

This TCR derives from a man between 18 and 29 years old in good health. The sequencing input was naive CD4+ T cells sorted from blood. The subset is: CD45RA+ positively selected. The chain has TRBV28 and TRBJ1-6; TRBD1 matches at 7 bases. CDR3 in DNA: TGTGCCAGCAGTGACAGGGAGGTCCTCCACTTT. Protein sequence: CASSDREVLHF. Complete variable domain (other parts from reference TRBV28 and TRBJ1-6): DVKVTQSSRYLVKRTGEKVFLECVQDMDHENMFWYRQDPGLGLRLIYFSYDVKMKEKGDIPEGYSVSREKKERFSLILESASTNQTSMYLCASSDREVLHFGNGTRLTVT.